This TCR beta chain was sequenced in a study of T-cell reconstitution after alpha-beta-depleted transplantation in children. V shed 3 bases and J shed 3 bases, with 12 bases lying between them. From germline, CDR1 is SQVTM and CDR2 ANQGSEA. The CDR3 sequence is 13 residues long. Preparation of the TCRbeta library was carried out with unique molecular identifiers. Each CDR3 protein is one row after TCRdb ran MiXCR on the PCR reads. The data show 80,000 to 95,000 distinct CDR3 sequences, 7% to 10% seen once. This clonotype was counted at least ten times. The rearrangement uses TRBV29-1 and TRBJ2-7, with TRBD2 as a possible D gene (5 bases). The clonotype originates from a human donor who donated a stem cell graft to a child with congenital amegakaryocytic thrombocytopenia. The sample consisted of PBMCs from the stem cell graft donor, taken from the stem cell graft. The CDR3 nucleotides read TGCAGCGTTGAGGTCCCCGGGGTCTACGAGCAGTACTTC. It yields the protein CSVEVPGVYEQYF.